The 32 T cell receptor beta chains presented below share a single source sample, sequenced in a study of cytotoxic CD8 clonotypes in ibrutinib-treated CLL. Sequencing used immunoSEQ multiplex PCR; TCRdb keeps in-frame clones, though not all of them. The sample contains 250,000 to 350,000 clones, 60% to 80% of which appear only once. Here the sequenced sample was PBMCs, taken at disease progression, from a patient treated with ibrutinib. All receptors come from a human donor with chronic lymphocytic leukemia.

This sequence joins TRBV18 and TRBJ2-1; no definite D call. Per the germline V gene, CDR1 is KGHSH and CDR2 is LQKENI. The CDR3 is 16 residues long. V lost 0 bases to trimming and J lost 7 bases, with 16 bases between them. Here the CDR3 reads CASSPPASFRANEQFF. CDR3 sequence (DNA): TGTGCCAGCTCACCACCGGCTAGTTTTAGGGCAAATGAGCAGTTCTTC.

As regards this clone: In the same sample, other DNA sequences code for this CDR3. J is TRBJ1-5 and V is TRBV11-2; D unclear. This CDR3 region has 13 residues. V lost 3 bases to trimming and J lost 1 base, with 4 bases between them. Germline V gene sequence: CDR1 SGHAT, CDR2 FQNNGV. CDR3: CASSLGSNQPQHF. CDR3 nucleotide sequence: TGTGCCAGCAGCTTGGGCAGCAATCAGCCCCAGCATTTT.

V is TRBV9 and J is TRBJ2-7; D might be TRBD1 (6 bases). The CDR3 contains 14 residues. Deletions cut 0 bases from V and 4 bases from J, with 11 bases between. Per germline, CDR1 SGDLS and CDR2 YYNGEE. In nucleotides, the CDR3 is TGTGCCAGCAGCGTAGATACAGGGCCATACGAGCAGTACTTC. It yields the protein CASSVDTGPYEQYF.

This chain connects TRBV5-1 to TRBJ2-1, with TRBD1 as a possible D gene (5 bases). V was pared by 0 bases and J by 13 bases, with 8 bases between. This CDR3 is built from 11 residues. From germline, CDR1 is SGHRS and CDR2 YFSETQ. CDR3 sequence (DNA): TGCGCCAGCAGCTTGGTAAGGGGCCAGTTCTTC. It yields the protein CASSLVRGQFF.

In DNA form, the CDR3 reads TGTGCCAGCATTGGCAGCTACTATGGCTACACCTTC. Its protein is CASIGSYYGYTF. The chain combines TRBV5-6 with TRBJ1-2; D is undetermined. Germline V gene sequence: CDR1 SGHDT, CDR2 YYEEEE. The CDR3 has 12 amino acids. V gave up 6 bases and J gave up 3 bases, with 9 bases separating them.

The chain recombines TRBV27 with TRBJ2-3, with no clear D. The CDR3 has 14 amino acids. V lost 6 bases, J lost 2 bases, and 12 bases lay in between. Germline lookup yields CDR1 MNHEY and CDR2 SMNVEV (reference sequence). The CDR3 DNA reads TGTGCCAGCAGCCTCAGCCAGAACACAGATACGCAGTATTTT. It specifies CASSLSQNTDTQYF.

The CDR3 here is CASSIYGTLSSGANVLTF. The CDR3 region has the DNA TGTGCCAGTAGTATTTACGGCACATTAAGCTCTGGGGCCAACGTCCTGACTTTC. The V call is TRBV19, the J call TRBJ2-6, with unresolved D. CDR3 length: 18 residues. The V gene lost 3 bases and the J gene lost 0 bases, with 15 bases spanning the gap. CDR1 and CDR2 from the germline V gene are LNHDA and SQIVND (reference sequence).

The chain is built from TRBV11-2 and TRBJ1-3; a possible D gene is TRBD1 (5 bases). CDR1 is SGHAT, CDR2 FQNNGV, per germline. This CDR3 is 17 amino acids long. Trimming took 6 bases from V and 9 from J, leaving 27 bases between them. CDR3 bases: TGTGCCAGCAGTCGGCACCGGGACGCCCAGGGCATTGGCACCATATATTTT. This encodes CASSRHRDAQGIGTIYF. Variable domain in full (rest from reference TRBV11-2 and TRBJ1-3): EAGVAQSPRYKIIEKRQSVAFWCNPISGHATLYWYQQILGQGPKLLIQFQNNGVVDDSQLPKDRFSAERLKGVDSTLKIQPAKLEDSAVYLCASSRHRDAQGIGTIYFGEGSWLTVV.

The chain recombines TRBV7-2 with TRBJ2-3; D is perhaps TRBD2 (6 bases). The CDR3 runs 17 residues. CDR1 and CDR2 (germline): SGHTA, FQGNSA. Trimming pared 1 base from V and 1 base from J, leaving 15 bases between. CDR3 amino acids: CASSLVERTTGTDTQYF. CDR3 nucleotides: TGTGCCAGCAGCTTAGTCGAAAGGACTACAGGCACAGATACGCAGTATTTT.

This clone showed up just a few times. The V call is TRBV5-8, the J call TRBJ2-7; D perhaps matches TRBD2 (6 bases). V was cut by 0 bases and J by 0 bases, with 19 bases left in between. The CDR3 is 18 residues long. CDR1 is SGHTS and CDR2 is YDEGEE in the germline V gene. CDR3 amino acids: CASSLAPRRGLSSYEQYF. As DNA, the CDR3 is TGTGCCAGCAGCTTGGCGCCTAGGAGGGGCCTGAGCTCCTACGAGCAGTACTTC. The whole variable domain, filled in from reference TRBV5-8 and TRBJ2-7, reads EAGVTQSPTHLIKTRGQQATLRCSPISGHTSVYWYQQALGLGLQFLLWYDEGEERNRGNFPPRFSGRQFPNYSSELNVNALELEDSALYLCASSLAPRRGLSSYEQYFGPGTRLTVT.

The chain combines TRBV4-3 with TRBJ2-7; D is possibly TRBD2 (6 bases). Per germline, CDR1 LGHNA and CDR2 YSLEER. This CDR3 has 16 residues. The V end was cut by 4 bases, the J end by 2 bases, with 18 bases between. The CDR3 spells CASSPEVGSGPYEQYF. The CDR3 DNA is TGCGCCAGCAGCCCAGAGGTTGGTAGCGGTCCCTACGAGCAGTACTTC.

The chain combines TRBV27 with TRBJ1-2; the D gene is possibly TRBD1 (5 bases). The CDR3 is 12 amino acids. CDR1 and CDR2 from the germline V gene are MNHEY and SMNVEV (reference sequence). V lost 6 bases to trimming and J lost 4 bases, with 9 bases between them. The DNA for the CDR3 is TGTGCCAGCAGGGAAGGGGCCTATGGCTACACCTTC. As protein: CASREGAYGYTF.

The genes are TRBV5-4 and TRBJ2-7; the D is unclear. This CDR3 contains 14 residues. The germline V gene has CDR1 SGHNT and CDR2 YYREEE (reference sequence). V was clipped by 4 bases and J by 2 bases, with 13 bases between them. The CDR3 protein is CASSIRLPTYEQYF. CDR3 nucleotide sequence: TGTGCCAGCAGCATAAGACTGCCCACCTACGAGCAGTACTTC.

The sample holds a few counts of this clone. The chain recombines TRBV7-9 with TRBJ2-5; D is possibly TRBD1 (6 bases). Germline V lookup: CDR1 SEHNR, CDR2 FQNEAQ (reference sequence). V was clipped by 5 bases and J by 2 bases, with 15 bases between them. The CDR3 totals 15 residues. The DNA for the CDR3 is TGTGCCAGCAGCAGACAGGTAACCACGCAAGAGACCCAGTACTTC. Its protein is CASSRQVTTQETQYF.

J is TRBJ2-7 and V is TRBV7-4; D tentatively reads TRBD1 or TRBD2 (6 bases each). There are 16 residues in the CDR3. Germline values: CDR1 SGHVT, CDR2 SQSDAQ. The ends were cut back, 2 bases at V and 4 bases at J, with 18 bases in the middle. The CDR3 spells CASSLTHREEGYEQYF. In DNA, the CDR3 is TGTGCCAGCAGCTTAACCCACAGGGAGGAAGGGTACGAGCAGTACTTC.

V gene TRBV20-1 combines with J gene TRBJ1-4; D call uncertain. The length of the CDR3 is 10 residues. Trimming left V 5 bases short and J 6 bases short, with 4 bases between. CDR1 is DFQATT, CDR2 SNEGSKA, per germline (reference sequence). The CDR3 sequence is CSALYEKLFF. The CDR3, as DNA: TGCAGTGCTCTATATGAAAAACTGTTTTTT.

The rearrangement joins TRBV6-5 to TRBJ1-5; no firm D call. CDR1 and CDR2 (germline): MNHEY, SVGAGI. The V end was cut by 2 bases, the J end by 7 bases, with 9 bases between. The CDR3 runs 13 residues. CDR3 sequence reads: CASSYTPEQPQHF. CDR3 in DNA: TGTGCCAGCAGTTACACGCCCGAGCAGCCCCAGCATTTT.

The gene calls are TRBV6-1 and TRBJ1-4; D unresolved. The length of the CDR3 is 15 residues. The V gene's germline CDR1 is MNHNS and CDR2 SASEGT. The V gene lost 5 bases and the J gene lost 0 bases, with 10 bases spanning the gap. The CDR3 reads CASSLFLSTNEKLFF. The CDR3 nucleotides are TGTGCCAGCAGTCTCTTTCTGTCAACTAATGAAAAACTGTTTTTT.

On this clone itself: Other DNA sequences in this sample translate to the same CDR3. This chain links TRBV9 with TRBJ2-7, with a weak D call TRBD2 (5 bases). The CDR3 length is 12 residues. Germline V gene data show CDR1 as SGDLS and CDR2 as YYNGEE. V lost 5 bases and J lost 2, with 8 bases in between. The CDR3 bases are TGTGCCAGCAGTCGGGGTCCCTACGAGCAGTACTTC. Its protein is CASSRGPYEQYF.

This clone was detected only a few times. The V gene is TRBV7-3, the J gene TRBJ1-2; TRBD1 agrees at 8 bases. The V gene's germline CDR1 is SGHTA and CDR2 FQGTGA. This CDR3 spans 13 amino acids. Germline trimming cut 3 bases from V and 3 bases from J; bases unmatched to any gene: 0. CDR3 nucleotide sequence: TGTGCCAGCAGCTTGGGACAGGACTATGGCTACACCTTC. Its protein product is CASSLGQDYGYTF.

The CDR3 region has the DNA TGCGCCAGCAGCCCGAGGAGTCATCTCTACGAGCAGTACTTC. Protein product: CASSPRSHLYEQYF. The gene calls are TRBV5-1 and TRBJ2-7; unclear D gene. The ends were cut back, 4 bases at V and 3 bases at J, with 14 bases in the middle. The CDR3 runs 14 residues. Germline V gene sequence: CDR1 SGHRS, CDR2 YFSETQ.

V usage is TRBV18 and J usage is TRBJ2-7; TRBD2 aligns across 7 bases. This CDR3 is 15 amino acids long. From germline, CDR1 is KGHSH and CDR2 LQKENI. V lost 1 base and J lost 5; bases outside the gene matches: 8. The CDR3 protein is CASSPQAGEGNEQYF. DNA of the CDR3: TGTGCCAGCTCACCACAGGCGGGAGAAGGGAACGAGCAGTACTTC.

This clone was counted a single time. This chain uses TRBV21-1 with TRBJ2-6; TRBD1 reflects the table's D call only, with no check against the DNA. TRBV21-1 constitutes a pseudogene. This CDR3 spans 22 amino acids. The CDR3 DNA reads TGTGCCAGCGTAATCATTCGTCGGTCGAGCTTACAGGCAAGAACTGGGGCCAACGTCCTGACTTTC. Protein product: CASVIIRRSSLQARTGANVLTF.

In nucleotides, the CDR3 is TGTGCCAGCAGACGTGGACAGGGGCGCAATCCCGACGTGAGGACTGAAGCTTTCTTT. This encodes CASRRGQGRNPDVRTEAFF. The chain is built from TRBV7-9 and TRBJ1-1, with TRBD1 matching 9 bases. V lost 6 bases and J lost 5; bases outside the gene matches: 22. Looked up from germline, CDR1 is SEHNR and CDR2 is FQNEAQ (reference sequence). The CDR3 covers 19 residues.

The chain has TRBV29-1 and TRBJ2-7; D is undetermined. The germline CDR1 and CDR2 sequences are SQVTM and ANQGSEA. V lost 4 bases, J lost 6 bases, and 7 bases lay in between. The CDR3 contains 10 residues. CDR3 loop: CSVGVSEQYF. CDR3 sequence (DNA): TGCAGCGTTGGGGTGAGCGAGCAGTACTTC.

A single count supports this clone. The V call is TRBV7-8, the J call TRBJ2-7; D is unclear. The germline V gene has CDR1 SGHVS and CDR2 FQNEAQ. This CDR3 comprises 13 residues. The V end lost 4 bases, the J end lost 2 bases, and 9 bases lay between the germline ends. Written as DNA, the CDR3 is TGTGCCAGCAGCTCCGGAGACACCTACGAGCAGTACTTC. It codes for CASSSGDTYEQYF.

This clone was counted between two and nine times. CDR3 sequence reads: CASKVRSTGELFF. In nucleotides, the CDR3 is TGCGCCAGCAAAGTTCGGAGCACCGGGGAGCTGTTTTTT. The chain has TRBV5-1 and TRBJ2-2, with no clear D. Deletions cut 6 bases from V and 4 bases from J, with 10 bases between. The length of the CDR3 is 13 residues. Germline V CDR1 and CDR2: SGHRS, YFSETQ.

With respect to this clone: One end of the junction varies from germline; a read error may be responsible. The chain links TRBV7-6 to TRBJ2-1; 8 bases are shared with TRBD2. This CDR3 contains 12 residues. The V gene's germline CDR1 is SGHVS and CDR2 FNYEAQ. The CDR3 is CASSDGGDGPVF. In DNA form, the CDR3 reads TGTGCCAGCAGCGACGGGGGGGACGGCCCAGTCTTC. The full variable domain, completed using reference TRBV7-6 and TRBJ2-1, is GAGVSQSPRYKVTKRGQDVALRCDPISGHVSLYWYRQALGQGPEFLTYFNYEAQQDKSGLPNDRFSAERPEGSISTLTIQRTEQRDSAMYRCASSDGGDGPVFGPGTRLTVL.

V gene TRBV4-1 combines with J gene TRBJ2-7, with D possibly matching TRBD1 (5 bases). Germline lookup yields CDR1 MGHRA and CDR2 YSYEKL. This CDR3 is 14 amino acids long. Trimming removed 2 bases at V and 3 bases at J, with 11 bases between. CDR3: CASSQPARGYEQYF. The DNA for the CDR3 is TGCGCCAGCAGCCAACCGGCTAGGGGCTACGAGCAGTACTTC.

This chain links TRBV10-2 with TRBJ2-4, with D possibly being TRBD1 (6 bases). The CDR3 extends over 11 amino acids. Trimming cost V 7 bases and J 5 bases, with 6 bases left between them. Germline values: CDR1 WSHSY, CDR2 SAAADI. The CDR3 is CASNRENIQYF. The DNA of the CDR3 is TGCGCCAGCAACAGGGAAAACATTCAGTACTTC.

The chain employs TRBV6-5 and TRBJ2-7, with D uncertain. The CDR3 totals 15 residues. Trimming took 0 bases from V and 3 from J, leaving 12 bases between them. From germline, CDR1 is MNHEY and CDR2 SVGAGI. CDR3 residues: CASSYSGRASYEQYF. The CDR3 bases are TGTGCCAGCAGTTACTCTGGAAGGGCCAGCTACGAGCAGTACTTC.

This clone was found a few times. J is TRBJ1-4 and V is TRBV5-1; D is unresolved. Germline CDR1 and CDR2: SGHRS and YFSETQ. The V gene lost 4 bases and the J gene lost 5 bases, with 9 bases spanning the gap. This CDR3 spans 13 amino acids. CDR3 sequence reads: CASSNLQNEKLFF. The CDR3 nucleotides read TGCGCCAGCAGCAACTTACAGAATGAAAAACTGTTTTTT.